One sample yielded the 11 T cell receptor beta chains listed below, sequenced in a study of metastatic and nonmetastatic thyroid tumors (dated by TCRdb to 2018 to 2020). None of the patients had been given any treatment before thyroid surgery. Library construction relied on PCR. Sequencer: Illumina HiSeq 4000. TCRdb ran its own pipeline on the public reads, namely fastp trimming at Q25 and MiXCR clone calling, and kept in-frame beta chains. In this sample the table shows roughly 40,000 clones, 16% of which occur a single time. Around 22% of the sample rests with the top ten. Sequencing was carried out using blood. The receptors derive from a female donor with papillary thyroid cancer or a benign thyroid nodule (not recorded which). Some clones in this sample may be carry-over from other donors' samples.

The chain carries TRBV6-5 and TRBJ2-2; TRBD2 agrees at 10 bases. Germline values: CDR1 MNHEY, CDR2 SVGAGI. J gave up 2 bases and V 4 bases, and 7 bases lay outside the gene matches. This CDR3 has 17 residues. For the CDR3, the DNA is TGTGCCAGCAGTTCCCATAGCGGGAGGAAAAACACCGGGGAGCTGTTTTTT. It specifies CASSSHSGRKNTGELFF.

This clone has a count of ten or more. The CDR3 sequence: CASSLSVGAGQETQYF. CDR3 DNA: TGTGCCAGCAGCTTATCGGTCGGGGCGGGCCAAGAGACCCAGTACTTC. The V and J genes are TRBV7-8 and TRBJ2-5; D might be TRBD1 or TRBD2, each matching 5 bases. There are 16 residues in the CDR3. V gave up 2 bases and J gave up 1 base, with 14 bases separating them. Germline values: CDR1 SGHVS, CDR2 FQNEAQ.

Relative to its sample, this clone is medium-sized. The V call is TRBV6-2 or TRBV6-3, the J call TRBJ2-7; TRBD1 or TRBD2 may be the D gene (5 bases each). The germline V gene encodes CDR1 MNHEY and CDR2 SVGEGT. Trimming shortened V by 7 bases and J by 7 bases, and 20 bases separated the two germline ends. This CDR3 region has 14 residues. In nucleotides, the CDR3 is TGTGCCAGCAAAAGGACGACAGAGGGTGGAGAGCAGTACTTC. Protein sequence: CASKRTTEGGEQYF.

Note on this clone: A much larger clone differs by one base, so this may be a read error. The genes are TRBV5-5 and TRBJ1-1; D is undetermined. Germline values: CDR1 SGHKS, CDR2 YYEKEE (reference sequence). The CDR3 runs to 14 residues. The CDR3 DNA reads as TGTGACAGCAGCTTGGCACCCCCAGGTACTGAAGCTTTCTTT. Amino acids: CDSSLAPPGTEAFF.

CDR3 DNA sequence: TGTGCCAGCAGCGAACCCAGCGGGAGTTTAAACGAGCAGTACTTC. Protein sequence: CASSEPSGSLNEQYF. The chain couples TRBV2 to TRBJ2-7; TRBD2 matches at 8 bases. The ends lost 6 bases at V and 5 bases at J; junction bases unmatched: 12. Germline CDR1 is SNHLY and CDR2 is FYNNEI. The CDR3 runs to 15 residues. Variable domain in full (rest from reference TRBV2 and TRBJ2-7): EPEVTQTPSHQVTQMGQEVILRCVPISNHLYFYWYRQILGQKVEFLVSFYNNEISEKSEIFDDQFSVERPDGSNFTLKIRSTKLEDSAMYFCASSEPSGSLNEQYFGPGTRLTVT.

The V gene is TRBV28, the J gene TRBJ2-1; 9 bases are shared with TRBD1. Trimming cost V 7 bases and J 11 bases; bases outside gene matches: 9. CDR3 size: 13 residues. CDR1 and CDR2 (germline): MDHEN, SYDVKM. The CDR3 spells CASTFGQGTQQFF. In nucleotides, the CDR3 is TGTGCCAGCACCTTCGGACAGGGGACCCAGCAGTTCTTC.

In its sample, this clone was seen many times. J is TRBJ2-2 and V is TRBV7-2; 12 bases align to TRBD1. The CDR3 is 16 residues long. J lost 5 bases, V lost 1 base, and 2 bases had no gene match. CDR1 is SGHTA and CDR2 is FQGNSA in the germline V gene. CDR3 sequence reads: CASSLGGQGATGELFF. The CDR3 DNA is TGTGCCAGCAGCTTAGGGGGACAGGGGGCAACCGGGGAGCTGTTTTTT. Together with reference TRBV7-2 and TRBJ2-2, the CDR3 gives the full variable domain: GAGVSQSPSNKVTEKGKDVELRCDPISGHTALYWYRQSLGQGLEFLIYFQGNSAPDKSGLPSDRFSAERTGGSVSTLTIQRTQQEDSAVYLCASSLGGQGATGELFFGEGSRLTVL.

This clone was detected many times. The junction and the germline gene differ at one end; a read error may be behind it. The chain joins TRBV19 to TRBJ1-6; 9 bases line up with TRBD1. The CDR3 totals 12 residues. The germline V gene encodes CDR1 LNHDA and CDR2 SQIVND (reference sequence). The CDR3: CASSGTGGGFDF. The CDR3 DNA reads as TGTGCCAGTAGTGGCACAGGGGGCGGTTTCGACTTT.

The sample holds many counts of this clone. The chain links TRBV4-1 to TRBJ2-3; no reliable D call. Germline loops: CDR1 MGHRA, CDR2 YSYEKL. This CDR3 has 12 amino acids. V lost 0 bases and J 6 bases, leaving 4 bases between the germline ends. The CDR3 is CASSQDGDTQYF. CDR3 DNA: TGCGCCAGCAGCCAAGATGGGGATACGCAGTATTTT.

Of note for this clone: The junction shows a germline mismatch at one end, possibly a read error. This chain connects TRBV11-2 to TRBJ2-7; D not resolved. Per germline, CDR1 SGHAT and CDR2 FQNNGV. This CDR3 is 15 amino acids long. Written as DNA, the CDR3 is TGTGCCAGCAGCTTAGTTGCCACCCCCTACTACGAGCGGTACTTC. Protein sequence: CASSLVATPYYERYF. The variable domain in full, completed from reference TRBV11-2 and TRBJ2-7, reads EAGVAQSPRYKIIEKRQSVAFWCNPISGHATLYWYQQILGQGPKLLIQFQNNGVVDDSQLPKDRFSAERLKGVDSTLKIQPAKLEDSAVYLCASSLVATPYYERYFGPGTRLTVT.

This clone was counted at least ten times. The chain couples TRBV20-1 to TRBJ1-2; possibly TRBD1 for D (6 bases). V dropped 2 bases and J dropped 3 bases, with 16 bases sitting between them. The germline V gene encodes CDR1 DFQATT and CDR2 SNEGSKA (reference sequence). This CDR3 contains 15 residues. CDR3 sequence (DNA): TGCAGTGCTAGAAAGGGGGGCGGAACTTACTATGGCTACACCTTC. Its protein is CSARKGGGTYYGYTF.